This T cell receptor (beta chain) comes out of a study of CD8 T cells in ankylosing spondylitis. Study results and limitations: Blood from ankylosing spondylitis patients appeared to carry a characteristic roughly 8-variant TCR beta motif. Researchers reportedly found disease-linked clones significantly enriched in matched ankylosing spondylitis synovial fluid. Prior literature has documented some motif variants in synovial fluid and blood from reactive arthritis.

From germline, CDR1 is LNHNV and CDR2 YYDKDF (reference sequence). The CDR3 consists of 17 residues. Trimming pared 1 base from V and 5 bases from J, leaving 18 bases between. This clonotype was recorded a few times. Its cognate antigen is unknown. Quantitative molecular-barcoded 5'-RACE generated the TCR beta libraries. Each CDR3 protein is one row after TCRdb ran MiXCR on the 5' RACE reads. The table shows 350,000 to 450,000 distinct CDR3 sequences, with 25% to 30% occurring only once. This TCR was recovered from a male donor with ankylosing spondylitis. The chain uses TRBV15 and TRBJ2-1; TRBD1 is a possible D gene (6 bases). Sequencing was carried out using blood, either unsorted or a sorted T cell fraction (not recorded which). The DNA of the CDR3 is TGTGCCACCAGCAGAGGATCAGGACAGCCGACCCACAATGAGCAGTTCTTC. It yields the protein CATSRGSGQPTHNEQFF.